This T cell receptor beta chain was sequenced during a study of identical twins. Using its own MiXCR run on the 5' RACE reads, TCRdb lists one record per CDR3 protein. The table lists around 1.7 million distinct CDR3 sequences, around a third of them singletons. V dropped 4 bases and J dropped 3; count of bases not matched to a gene: 12. Germline values: CDR1 MDHEN, CDR2 SYDVKM. There are 16 residues in the CDR3. This TCR was recovered from a newborn girl in good health. This chain joins TRBV28 and TRBJ2-7; 7 nucleotides align to TRBD1. The specimen sequenced was cord blood. CDR3 region: CASSSHLTGKDYEQYF. Written as DNA, the CDR3 is TGTGCCAGCAGTTCCCACTTGACAGGGAAGGACTACGAGCAGTACTTC.